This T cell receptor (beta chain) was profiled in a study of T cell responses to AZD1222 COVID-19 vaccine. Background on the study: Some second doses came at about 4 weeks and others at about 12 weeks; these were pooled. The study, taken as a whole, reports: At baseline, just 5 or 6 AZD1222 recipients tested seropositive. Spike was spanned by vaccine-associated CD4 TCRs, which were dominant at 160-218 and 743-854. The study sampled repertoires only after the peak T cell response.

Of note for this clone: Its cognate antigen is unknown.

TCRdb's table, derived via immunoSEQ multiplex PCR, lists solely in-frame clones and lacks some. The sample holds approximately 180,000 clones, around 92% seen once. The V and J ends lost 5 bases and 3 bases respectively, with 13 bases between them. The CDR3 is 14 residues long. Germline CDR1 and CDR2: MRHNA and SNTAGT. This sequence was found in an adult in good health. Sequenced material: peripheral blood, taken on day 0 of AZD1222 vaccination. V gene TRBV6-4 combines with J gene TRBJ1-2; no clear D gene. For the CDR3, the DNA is TGTGCCAGCAGTCGGGTCCCGTTTGACTATGGCTACACCTTC. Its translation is CASSRVPFDYGYTF.